This T cell receptor (beta chain) was captured in a study of cytomegalovirus exposure and HLA in healthy donors. The V end lost 7 bases, the J end lost 4 bases, and 22 bases lay between the germline ends. Germline CDR1 WSHSY, CDR2 SAAADI. The CDR3 is made up of 16 amino acids. Notes on this clone: Its target is not known.

General study results and limits: Most TCR sequences proved rare, with some public TCRs found in many donors. Reported performance of the classifier showed diagnosis of cytomegalovirus status with high specificity and sensitivity.

Repertoires were generated with immunoSEQ multiplex PCR, while TCRdb's copy carries only in-frame clones and drops some. This sample yields 120,000 to 150,000 clones, of which roughly nine tenths are seen a single time; 0.6% to 0.8% belongs to the top ten. The specimen sequenced was PBMCs. J is TRBJ1-2 and V is TRBV10-2; perhaps TRBD1 as D (6 bases). The TCR sequence derives from a man between 18 and 35 years old in good health and CMV-seronegative. CDR3 region: CASTRGGADTLYGYTF. CDR3 DNA: TGCGCCAGCACCCGAGGGGGGGCGGATACCCTCTATGGCTACACCTTC.